Presented here are 29 T cell receptor beta chains from one specimen sequenced in a study of identical twins. TCRdb re-analysed the 5' RACE reads in MiXCR, keeping a single row per CDR3 protein. The sample includes some 600,000 distinct CDR3 sequences, under 8.5% seen only once; the top ten take about 1.6%. These data also featured in a second study, about yellow fever vaccine responses in identical twins.

The sample consisted of PBMCs. These receptors were taken from a woman between 18 and 29 years old in good health.

This clonotype was counted only a few times. The V call is TRBV20-1, the J call TRBJ2-7; D is unresolved. This CDR3 comprises 14 residues. V was pared by 0 bases and J by 2 bases, with 11 bases between. CDR1 and CDR2 (germline): DFQATT, SNEGSKA (reference sequence). The CDR3 sequence is CSARDVQATYEQYV. Written as DNA, the CDR3 is TGCAGTGCTAGAGATGTTCAGGCCACCTACGAGCAGTACGTC.

This clonotype turned up a few times. This rearrangement joins TRBV20-1 to TRBJ2-1; D unclear. CDR3 length: 12 residues. V was clipped by 6 bases and J by 7 bases, with 13 bases between them. From germline, CDR1 is DFQATT and CDR2 SNEGSKA (reference sequence). The CDR3 reads CSADPGLNEQFF. DNA of the CDR3: TGCAGTGCCGATCCGGGCCTGAATGAGCAGTTCTTC.

This clonotype came up many times. The chain is built from TRBV4-1 and TRBJ2-1; D is possibly TRBD2 (6 bases). The CDR3 consists of 13 residues. Looked up from germline, CDR1 is MGHRA and CDR2 is YSYEKL. Trimming shortened V by 2 bases and J by 9 bases, and 11 bases separated the two germline ends. The CDR3 reads CASSQIHGGEQFF. DNA for the CDR3: TGCGCCAGCAGCCAAATCCACGGGGGTGAGCAGTTCTTC.

This clonotype was seen repeatedly, ten times or more. The chain employs TRBV5-1 and TRBJ2-4; 7 bases align to TRBD2. J was trimmed by 7 bases and V by 0 bases; bases with no gene match: 4. Germline V gene sequence: CDR1 SGHRS, CDR2 YFSETQ. There are 14 residues in the CDR3. The CDR3 bases are TGCGCCAGCAGCTTGGATGGGGAGGGGAACATTCAGTACTTC. Translation: CASSLDGEGNIQYF.

This clonotype was seen only a few times. This chain connects TRBV4-1 to TRBJ2-3, with unresolved D. V lost 1 base and J 0 bases, leaving 11 bases between the germline ends. The germline V gene encodes CDR1 MGHRA and CDR2 YSYEKL. There are 16 residues in the CDR3. The CDR3 sequence is CASSQVGRSSTDTQYF. CDR3 DNA: TGCGCCAGCAGCCAAGTCGGGCGGAGTAGCACAGATACGCAGTATTTT.

In its sample, this clonotype was seen many times. This chain uses TRBV12-3 or TRBV12-4 with TRBJ2-3; D not certain. V lost 6 bases, J lost 4 bases, and 8 bases lay in between. The CDR3 loop spans 12 amino acids. CDR3 in amino acids: CASSPSSDTQYF. The CDR3, as DNA: TGTGCCAGCAGCCCGAGTTCAGATACGCAGTATTTT.

J is TRBJ2-1 and V is TRBV18; 15 nucleotides agree with TRBD2. The germline CDR1 and CDR2 sequences are KGHSH and LQKENI. V trimming: 3 bases; J trimming: 6 bases; junction bases outside the gene matches: 3. The CDR3 length is 16 residues. This CDR3 is CASSPGTSGRTNEQFF. In DNA form, the CDR3 reads TGTGCCAGCTCACCTGGGACTAGCGGGAGGACCAATGAGCAGTTCTTC.

This clonotype has more than one count but fewer than ten. J is TRBJ2-1 and V is TRBV24-1, with 9 nucleotides matching TRBD2. CDR1 and CDR2 from the germline V gene are KGHDR and SFDVKD. CDR3 length equals 16 residues. J was trimmed by 2 bases and V by 3 bases; bases with no gene match: 4. The CDR3 DNA follows: TGTGCCACCAGTGATCGAGCGGGGGGCACCTACAATGAGCAGTTCTTC. This codes for CATSDRAGGTYNEQFF.

In its sample, this clonotype was seen many times. CDR3 nucleotide sequence: TGTGCCAGCAGTCCAAGCTCTGGGGCCAACGTCCTGACTTTC. It codes for CASSPSSGANVLTF. This sequence joins TRBV12-3 or TRBV12-4 and TRBJ2-6; D remains ambiguous. The germline V and J ends were trimmed by 5 bases and 0 bases, with 5 bases remaining between them. CDR3 size: 14 residues.

The V gene is TRBV2, the J gene TRBJ1-2; no reliable D call. The V end lost 6 bases, the J end lost 6 bases, and 17 bases lay between the germline ends. The CDR3 extends over 14 amino acids. Germline lookup yields CDR1 SNHLY and CDR2 FYNNEI. Here the CDR3 DNA reads TGTGCCAGCAGCGCTCTCGAGGGCCGAGATGGCTACACCTTC. Translating gives CASSALEGRDGYTF.

This CDR3 reads CASSFLGAGLLRNEQFF. Here the CDR3 DNA reads TGTGCCAGCAGTTTCCTCGGGGCGGGACTACTTAGGAATGAGCAGTTCTTC. The genes are TRBV27 and TRBJ2-1; TRBD2 matches 7 bases. The CDR3 loop spans 17 amino acids. Germline V gene lookup returns CDR1 MNHEY and CDR2 SMNVEV (reference sequence). V shed 3 bases and J 7 bases; nucleotides not matched to a gene: 15.

This clonotype was seen more than once but under ten times. J is TRBJ2-5 and V is TRBV5-1; D uncertain. V dropped 4 bases and J dropped 2 bases, with 15 bases sitting between them. Germline V CDR1 and CDR2: SGHRS, YFSETQ. The CDR3 runs to 15 residues. The chain's CDR3 is CASSLGYNDQETQYF. CDR3 nucleotides: TGCGCCAGCAGCCTCGGCTACAACGATCAAGAGACCCAGTACTTC.

The chain couples TRBV3-1 to TRBJ2-3; D perhaps matches TRBD2 (5 bases). V lost 0 bases, J lost 0 bases, and 13 bases lay in between. In germline, CDR1 is LGHDT, CDR2 YNNKEL (reference sequence). The CDR3 runs 17 residues. CDR3 region: CASSQDGGYTSTDTQYF. In DNA, the CDR3 is TGTGCCAGCAGCCAAGATGGCGGGTATACTAGCACAGATACGCAGTATTTT.

This clonotype was counted a few times. V gene TRBV4-2 combines with J gene TRBJ1-2; 9 positions agree with TRBD1. Per germline, CDR1 LGHNA and CDR2 YNFKEQ. Trimming cost V 2 bases and J 3 bases; bases outside gene matches: 7. The CDR3 is 16 residues long. CDR3 sequence: CASSQINRGRDYGYTF. The CDR3 coding sequence is TGTGCCAGCAGCCAAATTAACAGGGGGCGCGACTATGGCTACACCTTC.

The chain employs TRBV28 and TRBJ2-1; D not resolved. V was pared by 7 bases and J by 3 bases, with 16 bases between. Germline-derived CDR1 and CDR2 are MDHEN and SYDVKM. CDR3 length equals 15 residues. The CDR3 DNA is TGTGCCAGCACCACGCCGACTGAGAACTACAATGAGCAGTTCTTC. Encoded protein: CASTTPTENYNEQFF.

This clonotype was observed at least ten times. The genes are TRBV12-3 or TRBV12-4 and TRBJ1-5; 7 bases are shared with TRBD1. The CDR3 spans 15 residues. V lost 4 bases and J lost 3; bases outside the gene matches: 6. The CDR3 DNA is TGTGCCAGCAGTTGGTTCAGGGGGTACAATCAGCCCCAGCATTTT. Its protein product is CASSWFRGYNQPQHF.

The chain couples TRBV2 to TRBJ2-1; maybe TRBD2 (5 bases). CDR1 is SNHLY and CDR2 is FYNNEI in the germline V gene. The V end lost 6 bases, the J end lost 9 bases, and 9 bases lay between the germline ends. This CDR3 has 11 amino acids. CDR3 nucleotide sequence: TGTGCCAGCAGAGGAGGTAGTGAGCAGTTCTTC. The encoded protein is CASRGGSEQFF.

The rearrangement joins TRBV3-1 to TRBJ2-5; tentative D call: TRBD1 (5 bases). Germline CDR1 reads LGHDT; CDR2 reads YNNKEL (reference sequence). The CDR3 contains 13 residues. V lost 1 base and J lost 7, with 10 bases in between. The CDR3 nucleotides are TGTGCCAGCAGCCAAGGTTTGACAGCGACCCAGTACTTC. Protein product: CASSQGLTATQYF.

The chain links TRBV2 to TRBJ2-6, with 9 bases identical to TRBD1. Germline V gene data show CDR1 as SNHLY and CDR2 as FYNNEI. After removal of 6 bases from V and 0 bases from J, the junction contained 6 bases not matched to a gene. This CDR3 comprises 17 residues. In nucleotides, the CDR3 is TGTGCCAGCAGACGGGACAGGGCCTCCTCTGGGGCCAACGTCCTGACTTTC. It specifies CASRRDRASSGANVLTF. Combining the CDR3 with reference TRBV2 and TRBJ2-6 gives the whole variable domain EPEVTQTPSHQVTQMGQEVILRCVPISNHLYFYWYRQILGQKVEFLVSFYNNEISEKSEIFDDQFSVERPDGSNFTLKIRSTKLEDSAMYFCASRRDRASSGANVLTFGAGSRLTVL.

There are a few counts of this clonotype. The chain uses TRBV10-3 and TRBJ1-1; TRBD1 matches 9 bases. The CDR3 length is 14 residues. The trim removed 9 bases at V and 4 bases at J, leaving 9 bases unmatched. Germline values: CDR1 ENHRY, CDR2 SYGVKD. The CDR3 here is CAIKGQGDITEAFF. CDR3 DNA sequence: TGTGCCATAAAGGGACAGGGCGATATCACTGAAGCTTTCTTT.

The chain joins TRBV2 to TRBJ2-1; D is uncertain. CDR3 length: 12 amino acids. Germline-derived CDR1 and CDR2 are SNHLY and FYNNEI. Deletions cut 3 bases from V and 6 bases from J, with 6 bases between. CDR3 sequence reads: CASSDNTNEQFF. DNA for the CDR3: TGTGCCAGCAGTGATAATACCAATGAGCAGTTCTTC.

This sequence joins TRBV19 and TRBJ2-7, with TRBD2 matching over 7 bases. The V gene's germline CDR1 is LNHDA and CDR2 SQIVND (reference sequence). The J segment lost 2 bases and the V segment lost 3 bases, leaving 4 bases of the junction unmatched. CDR3 length: 14 residues. For the CDR3, the DNA is TGTGCCAGTAGTATTCTAGCGGCACCCTACGAGCAGTACTTC. Residues: CASSILAAPYEQYF.

This clonotype was seen a handful of times. This chain joins TRBV4-1 and TRBJ2-3; D uncertain. Germline CDR1 MGHRA, CDR2 YSYEKL. Trimming stripped 0 bases from V and 2 bases from J, with 9 bases between. CDR3 length equals 15 residues. The CDR3 loop reads CASSQETQTTDTQYF. The CDR3 region has the DNA TGCGCCAGCAGCCAAGAGACACAGACCACAGATACGCAGTATTTT.

This clonotype was counted only a few times. The chain joins TRBV7-2 to TRBJ2-1; TRBD1 or TRBD2 may be the D gene (5 bases each). The CDR3 loop spans 16 amino acids. The V end lost 4 bases, the J end lost 9 bases, and 22 bases lay between the germline ends. Germline assignment: CDR1 SGHTA and CDR2 FQGNSA. The CDR3 region is CASSYSPGTTSSEQFF. The CDR3 DNA sequence: TGTGCCAGCAGCTACTCCCCCGGGACCACCTCGAGTGAGCAGTTCTTC.

The CDR3 DNA reads as TGCGCCAGCAGTCGCCGGGAGGGATCGGACTATGGCTACACCTTC. It specifies CASSRREGSDYGYTF. J is TRBJ1-2 and V is TRBV4-1; D is unclear. CDR3 length: 15 residues. V was trimmed by 6 bases and J by 3 bases, leaving 17 bases between them. The V gene's germline CDR1 is MGHRA and CDR2 YSYEKL.

This clonotype was seen a few times. This sequence joins TRBV11-2 and TRBJ1-3; D call uncertain. Germline CDR1 reads SGHAT; CDR2 reads FQNNGV. V shed 10 bases and J shed 0 bases, with 13 bases lying between them. The CDR3 contains 14 residues. The CDR3, as DNA: TGTGCCACCGGGGTACTTTCCTCTGGAAACACCATATATTTT. Translation: CATGVLSSGNTIYF.

This clonotype was detected many times. The gene calls are TRBV6-1 and TRBJ1-5; the D is unclear. Trimming removed 5 bases from V and 3 bases from J, with 11 bases in between. This CDR3 has 14 amino acids. Germline V lookup: CDR1 MNHNS, CDR2 SASEGT. The CDR3 DNA is TGTGCCAGCAGTCCCGACACTTTCAATCAGCCCCAGCATTTT. Amino acid sequence: CASSPDTFNQPQHF.

This chain connects TRBV20-1 to TRBJ1-1; TRBD1 agrees at 7 bases. The CDR3 is 15 residues long. Germline-derived CDR1 and CDR2 are DFQATT and SNEGSKA (reference sequence). The ends lost 7 bases at V and 1 base at J; junction bases unmatched: 12. This chain's CDR3 is CSVTRSGGSNTEAFF. The DNA of the CDR3 is TGCAGTGTCACCCGCTCAGGGGGATCGAACACTGAAGCTTTCTTT.

This clonotype was detected ten times or more. The V gene is TRBV4-2, the J gene TRBJ2-3, with TRBD2 matching 9 bases. The CDR3 covers 16 residues. Germline CDR1 and CDR2: LGHNA and YNFKEQ. The V segment lost 3 bases and the J segment 2 bases; nucleotides outside the gene matches: 6. CDR3 region: CASSHGTSTYTDTQYF. The CDR3, as DNA: TGTGCCAGCAGCCACGGGACTAGCACCTACACAGATACGCAGTATTTT.